This T cell receptor beta chain originates from a study of early T cells in non-severe SARS-CoV-2 infection. Study background: Investigators sequenced bulk RNA drawn from unsorted whole blood, and chains remained unpaired.

Whole-study results and caveats: The VDJdb matching leaned toward anti-spike CD8 responses and overlooked private and CD4 specificities.

Unique molecular identifiers were attached to individual cDNA molecules. In TCRdb, the 5' RACE reads were re-called with MiXCR into one record per CDR3 protein. Of 60,000 to 75,000 distinct CDR3 sequences listed, around 4.2% were seen once; the top ten hold roughly 3.7%. The germline gives CDR1 LNHDA, CDR2 SQIVND (reference sequence). The J segment lost 7 bases and the V segment lost 3 bases, leaving 11 bases of the junction unmatched. The CDR3 spans 16 residues. This clonotype was counted between two and nine times. What it binds is unknown. Sequenced here: whole blood, sampled at baseline. The chain has TRBV19 and TRBJ2-2; 7 positions match TRBD1. The receptor's source is an adult who was a healthcare worker with PCR-confirmed SARS-CoV-2 infection or an uninfected control (not recorded which). The donor label of this sample is uncertain. In DNA form, the CDR3 reads TGTGCCAGTAGTATCCCACCTACAGGGGCGGGCGGGGAGCTGTTTTTT. This translates into CASSIPPTGAGGELFF.